This T cell receptor beta chain was recovered during a study of T cell responses to AZD1222 COVID-19 vaccine. Across the study: Investigators merged groups given second doses at roughly 4 or roughly 12 weeks.

The assay was immunoSEQ multiplex PCR, and TCRdb's table has in-frame clones only and misses some. The table shows more than 250,000 clones, with approximately 93% occurring only once. Study conclusions and caveats: Mostly white British, mostly female donors; authors suggested clonal diversity may be underestimated. Reportedly, close to half of spike-specific TCRs are directed against unmutated variant regions. Vaccine-associated CD4 TCRs ranged over spike, dominating at 160-218 and 743-854.

This CDR3 contains 14 residues. Germline loops: CDR1 MNHEY, CDR2 SMNVEV (reference sequence). With 5 bases removed from V and 4 bases from J, the gap between germline ends came to 14 bases. As concerns this clone: Its specificity is not known.

The receptor was isolated from an adult in good health. Sequenced material: peripheral blood, taken on day 0 of AZD1222 vaccination. V usage is TRBV27 and J usage is TRBJ1-1, with D possibly TRBD1 on 6 matching bases. This chain's CDR3 is CASSLRGATTEAFF. The CDR3 DNA reads as TGTGCCAGCAGTCTGAGGGGGGCTACCACTGAAGCTTTCTTT.